These T cell receptor beta chains were read from a single sample in a study of CD8+CD57+ T cells in acquired aplastic anemia. Each CDR3 protein is one row after TCRdb ran MiXCR on the reads. The data show approximately 200,000 distinct CDR3 sequences, around 50% seen once. The sequenced sample consisted of sorted CD4+, CD8+, or CD8+CD57+ T cells (not recorded which) from PBMCs. Every receptor here comes from a human donor with aplastic anemia. The CDR3 runs from the conserved cysteine through the conserved F or W. Fields, in order: J gene, D gene, clone size, V gene, CDR3 DNA, CDR3 protein. The D gene is left open where the match is weak. Expanded clones get a size class; other rows say once, few or many, or leave the size out.

J gene: TRBJ1-2; D gene: .; clone size: .; V gene: TRBV6-5; CDR3 DNA: TGTGCCAGCTCCCTCCCAGGGGATGGCTACACCTTC; CDR3 protein: CASSLPGDGYTF
J gene: TRBJ1-2; D gene: .; clone size: few; V gene: TRBV14; CDR3 DNA: TGTGCCAGCAGCCAAGATGCGGGAAGCTCGGGGTATGGCTACACCTTC; CDR3 protein: CASSQDAGSSGYGYTF
J gene: TRBJ2-1; D gene: TRBD2; clone size: .; V gene: TRBV20-1; CDR3 DNA: TGCAGTGCTAGATCGGGGGAGGGGAGTTACAATGAGCAGTTCTTC; CDR3 protein: CSARSGEGSYNEQFF
J gene: TRBJ2-7; D gene: .; clone size: few; V gene: TRBV4-1; CDR3 DNA: TGCGCCAGCCCCTCGGCCCTTTACTACGAGCAGTACTTC; CDR3 protein: CASPSALYYEQYF
J gene: TRBJ2-7; D gene: .; clone size: .; V gene: TRBV24-1; CDR3 DNA: TGTGCCACCAGTGAATCGCGGGACGTCGGCGAGCAGTACTTC; CDR3 protein: CATSESRDVGEQYF
J gene: TRBJ1-1; D gene: TRBD1; clone size: many; V gene: TRBV20-1; CDR3 DNA: TGCAGTGCTACCACAGGGGGCAACCTGAACACTGAAGCTTTCTTT; CDR3 protein: CSATTGGNLNTEAFF
J gene: TRBJ2-1; D gene: .; clone size: few; V gene: TRBV7-7; CDR3 DNA: TGTGCCAGCAGCTTAGGGGGGGCGGATGAGCAGTTCTTC; CDR3 protein: CASSLGGADEQFF
J gene: TRBJ2-5; D gene: TRBD2; clone size: .; V gene: TRBV19; CDR3 DNA: TGTGCCAGTAGTGCCCGAGAGAGCGGGGGAGGAGAGACCCAGTACTTC; CDR3 protein: CASSARESGGGETQYF
J gene: TRBJ2-7; D gene: TRBD2; clone size: many; V gene: TRBV20-1; CDR3 DNA: TGCAGTGCTAGGCCCCGGGGGGGGGCCTACGAGCAGTACTTC; CDR3 protein: CSARPRGGAYEQYF
J gene: TRBJ1-1; D gene: .; clone size: .; V gene: TRBV29-1; CDR3 DNA: TGCAGCGTTGAAGGGGCGAGGGGTGAAGCTTTCTTT; CDR3 protein: CSVEGARGEAFF
J gene: TRBJ2-4; D gene: .; clone size: many; V gene: TRBV2; CDR3 DNA: TGTGCCAGCAGTGAAGGGGGGTTGGCGGGGGCCAACAAAAACATTCAGTACTTC; CDR3 protein: CASSEGGLAGANKNIQYF
J gene: TRBJ2-7; D gene: TRBD1; clone size: .; V gene: TRBV10-3; CDR3 DNA: TGTGCCATCAGTGAGAGGGGACAGGGGTTCTACGAGCAGTACTTC; CDR3 protein: CAISERGQGFYEQYF
J gene: TRBJ2-5; D gene: TRBD2; clone size: .; V gene: TRBV15; CDR3 DNA: TGTGCCACCAGCAGCCAAACTAGCGGGGGGTACCAAGAGACCCAGTACTTC; CDR3 protein: CATSSQTSGGYQETQYF
J gene: TRBJ1-2; D gene: TRBD1; clone size: few; V gene: TRBV12-5; CDR3 DNA: TGTGCCAGCAGCTCCATACTACCGGGACAGGGGAAGAGTGGCTACACCTTC; CDR3 protein: CASSSILPGQGKSGYTF
J gene: TRBJ2-1; D gene: .; clone size: many; V gene: TRBV10-1; CDR3 DNA: TGCGCCAGCAGTGTAGCAGGGGGGGGGATGACCTACAATGAGCAGTTCTTC; CDR3 protein: CASSVAGGGMTYNEQFF
J gene: TRBJ2-7; D gene: TRBD1; clone size: few; V gene: TRBV5-4; CDR3 DNA: TGTGCCAGCAGCTTATCCAGGGGGCAGGTAAACGAGCAGTACTTC; CDR3 protein: CASSLSRGQVNEQYF
J gene: TRBJ2-7; D gene: .; clone size: .; V gene: TRBV10-1; CDR3 DNA: TGCGCCAGCAGTGAGGTAGACGGCTACGAGCAGTACTTC; CDR3 protein: CASSEVDGYEQYF
J gene: TRBJ2-1; D gene: TRBD1; clone size: many; V gene: TRBV6-6; CDR3 DNA: TGTGCCAGCACTGGACAGGGAGGCATGAGCTCCTACAATGAGCAGTTCTTC; CDR3 protein: CASTGQGGMSSYNEQFF
J gene: TRBJ1-1; D gene: .; clone size: many; V gene: TRBV5-5; CDR3 DNA: TGTGCCAGCAGCTTGGCCAACACTGAAGCTTTCTTT; CDR3 protein: CASSLANTEAFF
J gene: TRBJ1-1; D gene: .; clone size: many; V gene: TRBV6-6; CDR3 DNA: TGTGCCAGCAGTTACTCCAGGGCGACGAACACTGAAGCTTTCTTT; CDR3 protein: CASSYSRATNTEAFF